Listed below are T cell receptor beta chains from one sample, sequenced in a study of circulating and synovial CD4+ cells in juvenile arthritis. TCRdb's table, derived via immunoSEQ multiplex PCR, lists solely in-frame clones and lacks some. The sample lists 25,000 to 35,000 clones, 80% to 95% seen once, with about 3% in the top ten. Sequencing was done on a sample of CD4+ T cells from blood. All receptors derive from a human donor with juvenile idiopathic arthritis. Both conserved end residues are part of each CDR3. The order of the fields is J gene, clone size, V gene, CDR3 protein. Size values are once, few and many counts, or a class for expanded clones, and some rows have none.

j_gene: TRBJ1-1; abundance: -; v_gene: TRBV10-1; CDR3aa: CASSEDSIMNTEAFF
j_gene: TRBJ2-1; abundance: -; v_gene: TRBV18; CDR3aa: CASSSSGLGRLPSSYNEQFF
j_gene: TRBJ2-1; abundance: -; v_gene: TRBV4-1; CDR3aa: CASSQVGGSRAQFF
j_gene: TRBJ2-7; abundance: -; v_gene: TRBV5-1; CDR3aa: CASSTGQGFYEQYF
j_gene: TRBJ2-1; abundance: -; v_gene: TRBV27; CDR3aa: CASRRRDSYNEQFF
j_gene: TRBJ1-5; abundance: few; v_gene: TRBV27; CDR3aa: CASRTQYQPQHF
j_gene: TRBJ1-1; abundance: -; v_gene: TRBV28; CDR3aa: CASSLRPNTEAFF
j_gene: TRBJ2-3; abundance: -; v_gene: TRBV9; CDR3aa: CASSVGQGAPDTQYF
j_gene: TRBJ1-1; abundance: -; v_gene: TRBV5-5; CDR3aa: CASSFAGGEAFF
j_gene: TRBJ2-1; abundance: -; v_gene: TRBV9; CDR3aa: CASSVNQQGSNEQFF
j_gene: TRBJ2-3; abundance: -; v_gene: TRBV11-2; CDR3aa: CASSLTPGSDTQYF
j_gene: TRBJ1-3; abundance: few; v_gene: TRBV5-1; CDR3aa: CASSETGGSGNTIYF
j_gene: TRBJ2-5; abundance: once; v_gene: TRBV9; CDR3aa: CASSGARGSAGQETQYF
j_gene: TRBJ1-2; abundance: -; v_gene: TRBV6-1; CDR3aa: CASSEAATGNGYTF
j_gene: TRBJ2-3; abundance: -; v_gene: TRBV27; CDR3aa: CASRAVFWGTDTQYF
j_gene: TRBJ1-2; abundance: -; v_gene: TRBV5-1; CDR3aa: CASSDPERTGNYGYTF
j_gene: TRBJ2-3; abundance: -; v_gene: TRBV7-3; CDR3aa: CASEAGGPADTQYF
j_gene: TRBJ2-1; abundance: -; v_gene: TRBV28; CDR3aa: CASSVTHPGGNYNEQFF